The T cell receptor beta chain under discussion was sequenced for a study of T cells in tuberculosis. Whole-study context: A South African cohort included IGRA-negative adolescents, latently infected IGRA-positive adolescents and adults with active tuberculosis.

V was pared by 1 base and J by 3 bases, with 9 bases between. The CDR3 has 14 residues. Per germline, CDR1 LNHDA and CDR2 SQIVND (reference sequence). Assay used: immunoSEQ multiplex PCR; TCRdb lists only in-frame clones, some missing. Of about 25,000 clones detected, 85% to 95% appear once; the ten largest clones hold about 17%. The chain couples TRBV19 to TRBJ1-2; TRBD1 is a possible D gene (5 bases). The sequence came from a donor between 5 and 29 years old with latent tuberculosis or without tuberculosis infection. Some clones in this sample may be carry-over from other donors' samples. The sequenced sample was PBMCs. The CDR3 nucleotides are TGTGCCAGTAGTATAGGGGGCGAGTACTATGGCTACACCTTC. Protein product: CASSIGGEYYGYTF.